The sequence of this T cell receptor beta chain was determined in a study of T-cell reconstitution after alpha-beta-depleted transplantation in children. Details on this clonotype: The antigen is unknown.

Preparation of the TCRbeta library involved a method that used unique molecular identifiers. TCRdb re-derived calls from the PCR reads in MiXCR, one entry per CDR3 protein. The sample shows over 85,000 distinct CDR3 sequences, approximately 8% of them seen only once. General study findings and limits: As was reported, about two months after transplant, alpha-beta T cells came from several hundred expanded graft clones. The study traced high day-60 TCRbeta diversity in some patients to surviving recipient T cells and thymic progenitors.

The source material was PBMCs, sampled before TCRalphabeta/CD19-depleted stem cell transplant. The clonotype was recovered from a boy younger than 10 with acute lymphoblastic leukemia, due to receive a stem cell transplant.

This chain's CDR3 is CASSQDSGVRYGEQFF. The CDR3, as DNA: TGTGCCAGCAGCCAAGATTCAGGGGTCCGGTATGGTGAGCAGTTCTTC. The rearrangement links TRBV4-2 to TRBJ2-1; D possibly corresponds to TRBD1 (6 bases). CDR1 and CDR2 (germline): LGHNA, YNFKEQ. The CDR3 runs 16 residues. Trimming took 0 bases from V and 9 from J, leaving 18 bases between them.